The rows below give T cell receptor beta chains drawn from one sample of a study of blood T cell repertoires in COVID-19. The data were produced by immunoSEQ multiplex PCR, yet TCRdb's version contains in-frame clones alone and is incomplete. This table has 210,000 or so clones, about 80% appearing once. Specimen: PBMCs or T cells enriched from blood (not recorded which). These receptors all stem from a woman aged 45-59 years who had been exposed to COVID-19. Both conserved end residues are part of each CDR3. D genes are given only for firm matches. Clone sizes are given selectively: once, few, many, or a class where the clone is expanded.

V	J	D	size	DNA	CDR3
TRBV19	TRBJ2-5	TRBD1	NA	TGTGCCAGTAGTATTGACAGGGGGGTTTTAGGAGAGACCCAGTACTTC	CASSIDRGVLGETQYF
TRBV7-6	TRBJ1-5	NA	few	TGTGCCAGCAGCTTGGCCACAGGGTGTCGGAGCAATCAGCCCCAGCATTTT	CASSLATGCRSNQPQHF
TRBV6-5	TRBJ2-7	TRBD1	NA	TGTGCCAGCAGGGACAGGGGCTACGAGCAGTACTTC	CASRDRGYEQYF
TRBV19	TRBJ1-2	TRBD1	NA	TGTGCCAGTAGAACAGGGGGCTATGGCTACACCTTC	CASRTGGYGYTF
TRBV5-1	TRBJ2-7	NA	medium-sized	TGCGCCAGCAGCTCCGTGGGGGGAGCCCTCGAGCAGTACTTC	CASSSVGGALEQYF
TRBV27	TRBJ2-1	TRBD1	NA	TGTGCCAGCAGTAGGAGGGACAGGGCGCAGGGGCTATTCTTC	CASSRRDRAQGLFF
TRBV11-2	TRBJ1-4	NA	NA	TGTGCCAGCAGCTCCGGGACAAACTATGAAAAACTGTTTTTT	CASSSGTNYEKLFF
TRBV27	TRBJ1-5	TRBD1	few	TGTGCCAGCAGTTCGACAGGGCCTAATCAGCCCCAGCATTTT	CASSSTGPNQPQHF
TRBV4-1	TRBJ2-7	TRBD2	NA	TGCGCCAGCAGCCACGCTAGCGGGGGTTTGTACGAGCAGTACTTC	CASSHASGGLYEQYF
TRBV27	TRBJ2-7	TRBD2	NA	TGTGCCAGCAGTAAGCGGGGATCTACCTACGAGCAGTACTTC	CASSKRGSTYEQYF
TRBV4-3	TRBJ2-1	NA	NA	TGCGCCAGCAGCCAAGACTGGGGGGGCAAGTACAATGAGCAGTTCTTC	CASSQDWGGKYNEQFF
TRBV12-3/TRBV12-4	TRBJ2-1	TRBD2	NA	TGTGCCAGCAGACTAGCGGTACGAAATGAGCAGTTCTTC	CASRLAVRNEQFF
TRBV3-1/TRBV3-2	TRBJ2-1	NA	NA	TGTGCCAGCAGCCGTCGTCGGGGGAGCTCCTACAATGAGCAGTTCTTC	CASSRRRGSSYNEQFF
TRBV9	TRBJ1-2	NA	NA	TGTGCCAGCAGCGTAGGGGCAGGGCTAGGGTATGGCTACACCTTC	CASSVGAGLGYGYTF
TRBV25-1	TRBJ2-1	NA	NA	TGTGCCAGCAGTGAACCGTGGGGCCGGGTGGCTAAGGATGAGCAGTTCTTC	CASSEPWGRVAKDEQFF
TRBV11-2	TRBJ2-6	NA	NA	TGTGCCAGCAGCTTAACAGGGTCCTCTGGGGCCAACGTCCTGACTTTC	CASSLTGSSGANVLTF
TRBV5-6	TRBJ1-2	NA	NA	TGTGCCAGCAGCTCGGAGGGCAAACTCGACAGCTATGGCTACACCTTC	CASSSEGKLDSYGYTF
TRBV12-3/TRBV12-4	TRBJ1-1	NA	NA	TGTGCCAGCAGCCGTACTGAAGCTTTCTTT	CASSRTEAFF
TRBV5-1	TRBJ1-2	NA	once	TGCGCCAGCAGCTTGGGAAGAACAGCCCCTGGGGGCTACACCTTC	CASSLGRTAPGGYTF
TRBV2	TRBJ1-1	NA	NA	TGTGCCAGCAGTCCCTGGGGGGGGAACACTGAAGCTTTCTTT	CASSPWGGNTEAFF
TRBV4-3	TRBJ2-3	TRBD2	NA	TGCGCCAGCAGCCAAGAGGCACTAGCGTTCACAGATACGCAGTATTTT	CASSQEALAFTDTQYF
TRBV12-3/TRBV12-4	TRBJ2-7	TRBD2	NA	TGTGCCAGCAGTTTTTTCAGGGAGGGCGAGCAGTACTTC	CASSFFREGEQYF
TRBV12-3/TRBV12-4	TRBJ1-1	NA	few	TGTGCCAGCAGTTTGGTAAGCCCTGAAGCTTTCTTT	CASSLVSPEAFF
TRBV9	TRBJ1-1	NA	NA	TGTGCCAGCAGCAGAGGACCGGACATGAACACTGAAGCTTTCTTT	CASSRGPDMNTEAFF
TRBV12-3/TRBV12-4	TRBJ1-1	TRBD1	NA	TGTGCCAGCAGTCGACAGGGGACTGAAGCTTTCTTT	CASSRQGTEAFF
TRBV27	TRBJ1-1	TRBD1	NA	TGTGCCAGCAGTTACGGACAGGGGACTGAAGCTTTCTTT	CASSYGQGTEAFF
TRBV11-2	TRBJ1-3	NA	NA	TGTGCCAGCAGCTTAGATGGTAGAGCAGGAAACACCATATATTTT	CASSLDGRAGNTIYF
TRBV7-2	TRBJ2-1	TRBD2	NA	TGTGCCAGCAGCTTCGACTCCGGGACTAGCTACAATGAGCAGTTCTTC	CASSFDSGTSYNEQFF
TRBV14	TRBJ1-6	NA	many	TGTGCCAGCAGCCAAGAAACAGGCTTTAATTCACCCCTCCACTTT	CASSQETGFNSPLHF
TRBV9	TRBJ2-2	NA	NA	TGTGCCAGCAGCGCCCTAGGAGGGGTCACCGGGGAGCTGTTTTTT	CASSALGGVTGELFF
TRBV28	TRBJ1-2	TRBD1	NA	TGTGCAGTGGAATCCGACAGGGCCTATGGCTACACCTTC	CAVESDRAYGYTF
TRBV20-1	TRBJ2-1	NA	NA	TGCAGTGCTAGCGGGGGTGAGCAGTTCTTC	CSASGGEQFF
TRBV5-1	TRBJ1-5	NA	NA	TGCGCCAGCAGCTTGGGGGACACCTTAGATCAGCCCCAGCATTTT	CASSLGDTLDQPQHF
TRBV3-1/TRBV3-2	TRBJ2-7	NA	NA	TGTGCCAGCAGCTATACTCAGGGTTTGGTTTACGAGCAGTACTTC	CASSYTQGLVYEQYF
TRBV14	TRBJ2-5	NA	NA	TGTGCCAGCAGCCAAGGTCGGGATGGGGAGACCCAGTACTTC	CASSQGRDGETQYF
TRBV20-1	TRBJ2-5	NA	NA	TGCAGTGCTAGAGATCCGGAGACCCAGTACTTC	CSARDPETQYF
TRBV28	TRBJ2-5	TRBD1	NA	TGTGCCAGCAGCTCCCTGTATCCCGACAGGGTAGAGACCCAGTACTTC	CASSSLYPDRVETQYF
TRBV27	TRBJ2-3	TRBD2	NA	TGTGCCAGCAGTTTATCCGCGGGGGTCACAGATACGCAGTATTTT	CASSLSAGVTDTQYF
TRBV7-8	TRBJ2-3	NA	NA	TGTGCCAGCAGCTACGACAGCCTTAGCACAGATACGCAGTATTTT	CASSYDSLSTDTQYF
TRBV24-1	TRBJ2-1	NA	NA	TGTGCCACCGGCGAGTCTCCAGGGAATGAGCAGTTCTTC	CATGESPGNEQFF
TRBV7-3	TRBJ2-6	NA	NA	TGTGCCAGCAGCCAGGAGGCCAACGTCCTGACTTTC	CASSQEANVLTF
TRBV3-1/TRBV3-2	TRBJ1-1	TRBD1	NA	TGTGCCAGCAGCCACCAGGCACCCGGGACAGCCTACCTGGAAGCTTTCTTT	CASSHQAPGTAYLEAFF
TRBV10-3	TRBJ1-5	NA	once	TGTGCCATCAGTGAGTCAGGCAGACTCCAGCATTTT	CAISESGRLQHF
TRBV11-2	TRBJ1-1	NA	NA	TGTGCCAGCAGCTTGGGAGGGGTTAGCACTGAAGCTTTCTTT	CASSLGGVSTEAFF
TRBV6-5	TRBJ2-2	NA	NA	TGTGCCACCTTTATAGCGGCCGGTCACACCGGGGAGCTGTTTTTT	CATFIAAGHTGELFF
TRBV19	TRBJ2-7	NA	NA	TGTGCCAGTAGTATCCGGCGGGACGGACCCTACGAGCAGTACTTC	CASSIRRDGPYEQYF
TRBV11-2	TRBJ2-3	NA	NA	TGTGCCAGCAGCCGTACTTCCCACACAGATACGCAGTATTTT	CASSRTSHTDTQYF
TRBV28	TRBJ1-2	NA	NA	TGTGCCAGCAGTTTGCAGGCAAGTTATGGCTACACCTTC	CASSLQASYGYTF
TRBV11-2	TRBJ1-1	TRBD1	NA	TGTGCCAGCAACTCCCCGGGACAGGGCATGATGAACACTGAAGCTTTCTTT	CASNSPGQGMMNTEAFF
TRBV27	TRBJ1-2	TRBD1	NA	TGTGCCAGCAGTTTACGCACAGGGGACTATGGCTACACCTTC	CASSLRTGDYGYTF
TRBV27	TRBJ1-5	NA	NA	TGTGCCAGCAGTTTTTCTCAGGGACAGCCCCAGCATTTT	CASSFSQGQPQHF
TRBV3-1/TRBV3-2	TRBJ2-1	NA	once	TGTGCCTCCACTAGGGGGACTGAGCAGTTCTTC	CASTRGTEQFF
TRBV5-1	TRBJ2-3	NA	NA	TGCGCCAGCAGCTCAAGCACAGATACGCAGTATTTT	CASSSSTDTQYF
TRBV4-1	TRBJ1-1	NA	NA	TGCGCCAGCAGCCTTACTCAGGGTAACCCTGAAGCTTTCTTT	CASSLTQGNPEAFF
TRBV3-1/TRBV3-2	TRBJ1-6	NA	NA	TGTGCCAGCAGCCAATGGGGCGGGAGCTCCTATAATTCACCCCTCCACTTT	CASSQWGGSSYNSPLHF
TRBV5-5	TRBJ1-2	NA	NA	TGTGCCAGCAGCCTGGATGAGGGAAACTATGGCTACACCTTC	CASSLDEGNYGYTF
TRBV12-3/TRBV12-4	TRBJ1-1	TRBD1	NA	TGTGCCAGCAGTGGACAGGCCCACACTGAAGCTTTCTTT	CASSGQAHTEAFF
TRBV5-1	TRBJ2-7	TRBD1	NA	TGCGCCAGCAGACCCGGGACAGGATACTACGAGCAGTACTTC	CASRPGTGYYEQYF
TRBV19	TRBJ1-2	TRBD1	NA	TGTGCCAGTAGTATACGGGACAGCAACTATGGCTACACCTTC	CASSIRDSNYGYTF